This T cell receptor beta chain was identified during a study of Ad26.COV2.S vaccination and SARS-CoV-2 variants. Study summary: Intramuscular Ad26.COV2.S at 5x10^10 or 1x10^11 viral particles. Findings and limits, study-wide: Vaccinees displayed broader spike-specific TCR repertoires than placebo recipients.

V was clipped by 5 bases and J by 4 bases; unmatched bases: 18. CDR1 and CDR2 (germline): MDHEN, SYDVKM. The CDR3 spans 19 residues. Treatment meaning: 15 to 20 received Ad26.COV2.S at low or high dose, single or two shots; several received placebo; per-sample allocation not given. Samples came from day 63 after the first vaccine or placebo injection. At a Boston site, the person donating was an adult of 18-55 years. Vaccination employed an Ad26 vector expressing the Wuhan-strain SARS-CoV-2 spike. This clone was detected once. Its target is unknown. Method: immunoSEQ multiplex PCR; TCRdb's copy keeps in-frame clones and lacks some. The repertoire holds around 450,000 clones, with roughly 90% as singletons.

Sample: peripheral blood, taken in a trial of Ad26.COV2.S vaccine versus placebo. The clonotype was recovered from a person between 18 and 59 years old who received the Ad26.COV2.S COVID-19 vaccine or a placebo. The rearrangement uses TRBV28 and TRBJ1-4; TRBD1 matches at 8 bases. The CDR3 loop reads CASSPLPGQGTPSNEKLFF. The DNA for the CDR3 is TGTGCCAGCAGTCCCCTCCCCGGACAGGGAACCCCCAGTAATGAAAAACTGTTTTTT.